This T cell receptor (beta chain) was sequenced during a study of CD8+CD57+ T cells in acquired aplastic anemia (dated by TCRdb to the late 2010s). In the study overall: A mean of 3.2 ug of DNA, ranging from roughly 0.17 to 30 ug, was extracted from sorted CD4+ and CD8+ cells. CD8+CD57+ expansion was defined as a frequency above the mean frequency observed in healthy subjects. Paper-wide results and their limitations: Roughly 29 CD8+ CDR3 sequences were shared between patients and controls but appeared highly expressed in patients and within their immunodominant clones. Patients and healthy controls showed no significant difference in CD8+ Simpson's diversity (P=0.060).

As regards this clonotype: The clone's antigen remains unknown. The sample holds no much larger clone one base away, and base qualities are not on file.

Expansion of CD8+CD57+ cells had been shown by flow cytometry in the patients chosen for sequencing. Every patient had severe acquired aplastic anemia, diagnosed using the International Study of Aplastic Anemia and Agranulocytosis and Camitta criteria. No patient had received any therapy when blood was sampled. The study deep-sequenced TCR repertoires of sorted CD4+ and CD8+ blood T cells from severe aplastic anemia patients and healthy subjects. Patients were enrolled in the USA under clinicaltrials.gov protocols 00001620, 01623167, 00001397, 00071045, 00081523 and 00961064. Ficoll-Paque density gradient centrifugation was used to isolate peripheral blood mononuclear cells. Before DNA extraction, CD4+ and CD8+ T cells were sorted by FACS or by magnetic beads. From the germline V gene (reference sequence), CDR1 is LNHDA and CDR2 is SQIVND. The V and J ends are trimmed by 5 bases and 5 bases, leaving 15 bases between them. Including the terminal cysteine and phenylalanine, the CDR3 comprises 14 residues. The entry retains the CDR3 DNA only, 42 bases that are in frame from base 1.

Genomic DNA was used as template for profiling of TCR beta VDJ combinations and CDR3 sequences. An Illumina HiSeq 2000 was used for TCR repertoire sequencing. The authors' analysis ran thus. Repertoires were assessed using TRBV/TRBJ rearrangement plots, CDR3 size and DJ length profiles, and Simpson's diversity index. The most abundant DNA sequence in the deep sequencing data was defined as the immunodominant clone. CDR3 amino acid sequences were screened for sharing across subjects and compared with published repertoires and the VDJdb database. TCRdb reworked the public reads: Q25 trimming with fastp, MiXCR clone assembly, productive beta chains retained. Each entry merges the rows of one CDR3 protein and shows their most common DNA and genes. The V and J calls and clone size come from TCRdb's table, not from the authors' own analysis. The sample yields about 160,000 distinct CDR3 sequences; around 75% were counted once. Of the sample, 40% to 55% falls within the top ten clones.

Sequencing used sorted CD4+, CD8+, or CD8+CD57+ T cells (not recorded which) from PBMCs. This clonotype was obtained from a human donor with aplastic anemia. The V gene is TRBV19 and the J gene is TRBJ2-5; TRBD1 might be the D gene, on 5 matching bases. The sequenced DNA is TGTGCCAGTAGTGATCAGGGCATCAGGGAGACCCAGTACTTC. Protein translation: CASSDQGIRETQYF.